Below, one TCR beta chain is given with its context. Its antigen is undetermined. The source of the sample is a study of shared clonotypes between healthy human individuals. Study information: Three plates were used per donor for CD4 naive, three for CD4 memory, two for CD8 naive and one for CD8 memory.

The CDR3 covers 15 residues. Germline CDR1 reads MRHNA; CDR2 reads SNTAGT. The ends were cut back, 5 bases at V and 4 bases at J, with 17 bases in the middle. General observations from the study: Relative to their counterparts shared across all four donors, non-shared clonotypes exhibited diminished generation probabilities.

Sequencing used immunoSEQ multiplex PCR; TCRdb keeps in-frame clones, though not all of them. Of 2.3 million or so clones in the sample, 80% to 95% were seen once. Sequenced sample: naive CD4+ T cells from PBMCs. Subset given: CD45RA+ positively selected. V is TRBV6-4 and J is TRBJ1-2, with a possible D match to TRBD1 (6 bases). This sequence originates from a man aged 18 to 35 in good health. Some clones in this sample may be carry-over from other donors' samples. The CDR3 reads CASSPAGGAGYGYTF. The CDR3 DNA is TGTGCCAGCAGTCCGGCGGGGGGCGCGGGCTATGGCTACACCTTC.